This T cell receptor beta chain is drawn from a study of T-cell memory formation after mild COVID-19. General study points: The appearance of some responding clones in pre-infection memory suggested that cross-reactive memory joined. From day 15 to 85, contracting clones were balanced between CD4 and CD8, whereas later expanders leaned toward CD4+.

cDNA libraries for TCR alpha and TCR beta, carrying sample barcodes and UMIs, came from 5'RACE with constant-segment primers. From the 5' RACE reads, TCRdb called clonotypes with MiXCR, one entry per CDR3 protein. The table includes roughly 600,000 distinct CDR3 sequences, 18% detected once. The CDR3 is 12 residues long. Germline CDR1 and CDR2: SNHLY and FYNNEI. V dropped 7 bases and J dropped 0 bases, with 7 bases sitting between them. The sample holds a few counts of this clonotype. What it recognizes is unknown. This receptor was identified in an adult woman who had mild COVID-19 (a few samples of this study predate the infection). Cell type and time point are not known. The rearrangement uses TRBV2 and TRBJ2-7; a weak D match, TRBD2 (5 bases). Sequenced: PBMCs or a T cell subset sorted from them (not recorded which). This chain's CDR3 is CASNRDSYEQYF. CDR3 nucleotide sequence: TGTGCCAGCAATCGGGACTCCTACGAGCAGTACTTC.